The 15 T cell receptor beta chains below were found in one sample sequenced in a study of identical twins (dated by TCRdb to about 2016). Libraries were prepared through 5' RACE. The sequencing machine was an Illumina HiSeq 2000. In-frame beta chains were kept once TCRdb had trimmed the public reads at Q25 with fastp and called clones with MiXCR. Rows with a matching CDR3 protein are joined into one entry that keeps the most common DNA and genes. Recorded for this sample are about 920,000 distinct CDR3 sequences; about 12% of them occurred a single time. Clones ranked in the top ten supply 1.5% to 2% of the sample. This sample was shared with a second study, whose subject was yellow fever vaccine responses in identical twins.

Sequencing was performed on PBMCs. These receptors were taken from a woman aged 18-29 years in good health.

V and J are TRBV6-2 or TRBV6-3 and TRBJ2-1, with TRBD1 as a possible D gene (6 bases). Deletions cut 2 bases from V and 12 bases from J, with 17 bases between. This CDR3 has 14 amino acids. The germline V gene encodes CDR1 MNHEY and CDR2 SVGEGT. In DNA, the CDR3 is TGTGCCAGCAGTTACCGGCCTCTACAGGGTGGGCAGTTCTTC. Amino acids: CASSYRPLQGGQFF.

The rearrangement links TRBV28 to TRBJ1-4, with 8 bases identical to TRBD1. CDR1 and CDR2 from the germline V gene are MDHEN and SYDVKM. This CDR3 contains 13 residues. V dropped 5 bases and J dropped 11; count of bases not matched to a gene: 7. The CDR3 DNA reads TGTGCCAGCAGTAGCGGGACAGGCTACAAACTGTTTTTT. As protein: CASSSGTGYKLFF.

The rearrangement links TRBV4-1 to TRBJ2-4; 7 bases agree with TRBD2. The CDR3 is 18 amino acids. J was trimmed by 3 bases and V by 0 bases; bases with no gene match: 11. Per germline, CDR1 MGHRA and CDR2 YSYEKL. The CDR3 bases are TGCGCCAGCAGCCAAGATCTTGGCGGGAGCGGGGACAAAAACATTCAGTACTTC. Translated: CASSQDLGGSGDKNIQYF.

The gene calls are TRBV5-1 and TRBJ2-7, with 7 bases lining up with TRBD2. Looked up from germline, CDR1 is SGHRS and CDR2 is YFSETQ. This CDR3 contains 15 residues. With V trimmed by 2 bases and J by 0 bases, 5 bases remained unmatched. Here the CDR3 DNA reads TGCGCCAGCAGCTTAGACTCGGGGGGCTCCTACGAGCAGTACTTC. It codes for CASSLDSGGSYEQYF.

The chain joins TRBV5-1 to TRBJ1-4; a weak D match, TRBD1 (5 bases). CDR1 and CDR2 (germline): SGHRS, YFSETQ. The CDR3 loop spans 17 amino acids. Trimming shortened V by 1 base and J by 0 bases, and 13 bases separated the two germline ends. The CDR3 loop reads CASSLPGTVATNEKLFF. The DNA of the CDR3 is TGCGCCAGCAGCTTGCCGGGGACCGTTGCAACTAATGAAAAACTGTTTTTT.

This chain links TRBV3-1 with TRBJ2-5; the D call may be TRBD1 or TRBD2 (5 bases each). Germline values: CDR1 LGHDT, CDR2 YNNKEL (reference sequence). The CDR3 contains 14 residues. V was pared by 8 bases and J by 2 bases, with 15 bases between. The CDR3 bases are TGTGCCAGCGCCCGCAGGGAGCGGCAAGAGACCCAGTACTTC. Residues: CASARRERQETQYF.

The sample holds many counts of this clonotype. The CDR3 spells CASSLSQNSPLHF. The DNA of the CDR3 is TGTGCCAGCAGCCTCTCGCAGAATTCACCCCTCCACTTT. The V and J genes are TRBV14 and TRBJ1-6; D remains unclear. Deletions cut 4 bases from V and 7 bases from J, with 8 bases between. The germline CDR1 and CDR2 sequences are SGHDN and FVKESK. The CDR3 is 13 amino acids.

There are a few counts of this clonotype. The rearrangement uses TRBV5-1 and TRBJ2-1, with D possibly matching TRBD1 (5 bases). Deletions cut 2 bases from V and 7 bases from J, with 16 bases between. The CDR3 sequence is 15 residues long. Germline V lookup: CDR1 SGHRS, CDR2 YFSETQ. The CDR3 loop reads CASSLGQGLWNEQFF. CDR3 DNA: TGCGCCAGCAGCTTAGGGCAGGGTCTATGGAATGAGCAGTTCTTC.

There are many counts of this clonotype. V and J are TRBV10-3 and TRBJ2-2, with a tentative D call TRBD1 (5 bases). Trimming removed 3 bases at V and 0 bases at J, with 8 bases between. The CDR3 consists of 15 residues. The germline CDR1 and CDR2 sequences are ENHRY and SYGVKD. CDR3 in amino acids: CAISDPGSNTGELFF. The CDR3 region has the DNA TGTGCCATCAGTGACCCAGGGTCGAACACCGGGGAGCTGTTTTTT.

This clonotype was counted a few times. The V gene is TRBV7-6, the J gene TRBJ1-2, with a weak D call TRBD1 (6 bases). V lost 1 base and J lost 0, with 12 bases in between. The CDR3 is 16 residues long. Germline CDR1 reads SGHVS; CDR2 reads FNYEAQ. The CDR3 sequence: CASSLVWGHPNYGYTF. CDR3 bases: TGTGCCAGCAGCTTAGTCTGGGGGCATCCTAACTATGGCTACACCTTC.

The table lists this clonotype with a few counts. V is TRBV20-1 and J is TRBJ2-1; 8 bases are shared with TRBD2. This CDR3 is 17 amino acids long. Germline assignment: CDR1 DFQATT and CDR2 SNEGSKA (reference sequence). V lost 4 bases, J lost 0 bases, and 11 bases stayed unmatched. The DNA of the CDR3 is TGCAGTGCTAACCGACTAGCGTCTACGAGCTCCTACAATGAGCAGTTCTTC. Protein: CSANRLASTSSYNEQFF.

This clonotype was recorded at least ten times. V and J are TRBV5-1 and TRBJ2-1, with no clear D. The CDR3 length is 12 residues. CDR1 and CDR2 from the germline V gene are SGHRS and YFSETQ. V lost 0 bases and J lost 9, with 7 bases in between. In DNA, the CDR3 is TGCGCCAGCAGCTTGGAGGTCGGTGAGCAGTTCTTC. Its protein is CASSLEVGEQFF.

This chain connects TRBV20-1 to TRBJ2-1; D perhaps matches TRBD2 (6 bases). Trimming removed 2 bases from V and 4 bases from J, with 15 bases in between. Germline V gene data show CDR1 as DFQATT and CDR2 as SNEGSKA (reference sequence). There are 15 residues in the CDR3. CDR3 sequence: CSARRAGRPYNEQFF. CDR3 nucleotides: TGCAGTGCTAGACGGGCGGGGAGACCATACAATGAGCAGTTCTTC.

This clonotype was counted a few times. The rearrangement links TRBV20-1 to TRBJ2-7; D is unresolved. Per the germline V gene, CDR1 is DFQATT and CDR2 is SNEGSKA (reference sequence). The V and J ends lost 1 base and 2 bases respectively, with 9 bases between them. The CDR3 length is 13 residues. CDR3: CSARVEPTYEQYF. CDR3 DNA: TGCAGTGCTAGAGTCGAGCCTACCTACGAGCAGTACTTC.

The gene calls are TRBV5-1 and TRBJ2-7; D remains ambiguous. The CDR3 has 15 amino acids. CDR1 and CDR2 from the germline V gene are SGHRS and YFSETQ. V gave up 5 bases and J gave up 3 bases, with 18 bases separating them. The CDR3 coding sequence is TGCGCCAGCAGGACGGTGGGCGAGGAGCTCTACGAGCAGTACGTC. Its protein product is CASRTVGEELYEQYV.